This T cell receptor beta chain is drawn from a study of cytomegalovirus exposure and HLA in healthy donors. Overall study context: From HLA-typed donors, an early data release held around 80 million unique TCRs. Study conclusions and caveats: Some V segments (TRBV6-2 and TRBV6-3 among them) were excluded as indistinguishable. Beyond CMV serostatus, there was no information to go on about immune exposure. Several of the most significant clusters appeared, in a later analysis, to be linked to common viral pathogens.

The PCR made use of 60 Vbeta and 13 Jbeta primers. Libraries were prepared by immunoSEQ multiplex PCR; TCRdb keeps only in-frame clonotypes and omits some of them. Its table records some 96,000 clones. As regards this clone: The antigen is undetermined.

Germline CDR1 is MNHNS and CDR2 is SASEGT. V was trimmed by 4 bases and J by 3 bases, leaving 10 bases between them. The CDR3 consists of 13 residues. The chain has TRBV6-1 and TRBJ2-7, with unresolved D. Input material: PBMCs. The sequence was collected from a woman aged 25 to 39 in good health and CMV-seronegative. The CDR3 DNA reads TGTGCCAGCAGTGGGCCGCCAAACTACGAGCAGTACTTC. It encodes CASSGPPNYEQYF.